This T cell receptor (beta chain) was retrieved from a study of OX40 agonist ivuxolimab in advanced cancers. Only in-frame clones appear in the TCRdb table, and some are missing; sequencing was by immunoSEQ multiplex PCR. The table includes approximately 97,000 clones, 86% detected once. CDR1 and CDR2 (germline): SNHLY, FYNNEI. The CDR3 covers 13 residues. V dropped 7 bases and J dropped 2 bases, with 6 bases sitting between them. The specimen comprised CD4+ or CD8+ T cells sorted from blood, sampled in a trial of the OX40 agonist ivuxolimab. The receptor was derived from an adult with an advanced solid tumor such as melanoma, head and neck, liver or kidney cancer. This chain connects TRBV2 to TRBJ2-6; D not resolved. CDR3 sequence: CASTTPGANVLTF. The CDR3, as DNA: TGTGCCAGCACCACACCTGGGGCCAACGTCCTGACTTTC.